These T cell receptor beta chains were read from a single sample in a study of blood T cell repertoires in COVID-19. Assay used: immunoSEQ multiplex PCR; TCRdb lists only in-frame clones, some missing. Of about 220,000 clones listed, approximately 83% are singletons. Source material: PBMCs or T cells enriched from blood (not recorded which). These receptors were taken from a middle-aged woman with acute COVID-19. CDR3s include the opening cysteine and the closing phenylalanine or tryptophan. The D gene is left open where the match is weak. The listing skips clone size in some rows; elsewhere it reads once, few, many or a size class.

abundance	j_gene	d_gene	v_gene	CDR3aa	CDR3nt
.	TRBJ2-5	TRBD2	TRBV7-2	CASSQKRGLETQYF	TGTGCCAGCAGCCAAAAGCGGGGTTTGGAGACCCAGTACTTC
.	TRBJ2-7	TRBD2	TRBV2	CASSEERGGYEQYF	TGTGCCAGCAGTGAAGAGCGGGGGGGGTACGAGCAGTACTTC
.	TRBJ1-2	.	TRBV19	CASSIGVGYTF	TGTGCCAGTAGTATAGGAGTTGGCTACACCTTC
.	TRBJ2-3	TRBD2	TRBV6-1	CASSARLAVGPDTQYF	TGTGCCAGCAGTGCCAGACTAGCGGTTGGCCCAGATACGCAGTATTTT
.	TRBJ2-7	TRBD2	TRBV6-6	CASSQTGTSGYEQYF	TGTGCCAGCAGCCAGACCGGGACTAGCGGCTACGAGCAGTACTTC
.	TRBJ2-5	TRBD2	TRBV18	CASSPRSGAQETQYF	TGTGCCAGCTCACCAAGAAGCGGGGCCCAAGAGACCCAGTACTTC
once	TRBJ2-3	.	TRBV29-1	CSVEPSGTDTQYF	TGCAGCGTTGAGCCCAGCGGCACAGATACGCAGTATTTT
.	TRBJ1-1	.	TRBV11-2	CASSLGGWGRNTEAFF	TGTGCCAGCAGCTTAGGAGGTTGGGGGCGGAACACTGAAGCTTTCTTT
.	TRBJ2-7	TRBD1	TRBV18	CASSPDQGTAYEQYF	TGTGCCAGCTCACCTGACCAGGGGACAGCCTACGAGCAGTACTTC
.	TRBJ1-6	.	TRBV14	CASSQARGAARNSPLHF	TGTGCCAGCAGCCAAGCAAGGGGCGCGGCCCGTAATTCACCCCTCCACTTT
once	TRBJ1-2	.	TRBV6-5	CASSRDSVYGYTF	TGTGCCAGCAGTAGGGACTCCGTCTATGGCTACACCTTC
.	TRBJ2-1	TRBD2	TRBV28	CASKVRLAYNEQFF	TGTGCCAGCAAGGTCCGACTAGCATACAATGAGCAGTTCTTC
.	TRBJ1-1	TRBD1	TRBV4-3	CASSQDPWTGAGTEAFF	TGCGCCAGCAGCCAAGATCCCTGGACAGGGGCCGGCACTGAAGCTTTCTTT
.	TRBJ2-7	.	TRBV11-2	CASSLASWAYEQYF	TGTGCCAGCAGCTTAGCTAGCTGGGCCTACGAGCAGTACTTC
.	TRBJ1-3	.	TRBV28	CASSPLGGPLSGNTIYF	TGTGCCAGCAGTCCCTTAGGCGGTCCCCTCTCTGGAAACACCATATATTTT
.	TRBJ2-7	.	TRBV7-9	CASSLGAGHYEQYF	TGTGCCAGCAGCTTAGGGGCAGGGCACTACGAGCAGTACTTC
once	TRBJ1-6	.	TRBV11-2	CASSVGASYNSPLHF	TGTGCCAGCAGCGTAGGGGCCTCCTATAATTCACCCCTCCACTTT
once	TRBJ1-2	TRBD1	TRBV7-3	CASSKKAGGYGYTF	TGTGCCAGCAGCAAAAAAGCAGGGGGGTATGGCTACACCTTC
.	TRBJ1-6	.	TRBV21-1	CASSRKGGGQNSPLHF	TGTGCCAGCAGCAGAAAAGGGGGGGGACAAAATTCACCCCTCCACTTT
once	TRBJ2-1	.	TRBV4-1	CASSQALAAGEQFF	TGCGCCAGCAGCCAAGCCCTGGCCGCGGGAGAGCAGTTCTTC
many	TRBJ2-3	.	TRBV9	CASSVAMNTDTQYF	TGTGCCAGCAGCGTAGCTATGAACACAGATACGCAGTATTTT
few	TRBJ2-7	.	TRBV4-3	CASSQDSRGLASYEQYF	TGCGCCAGCAGCCAAGATTCAAGGGGATTAGCCTCCTACGAGCAGTACTTC
.	TRBJ2-1	.	TRBV6-4	CASSDLTGGPDYNEQFF	TGTGCCAGCAGTGACCTCACAGGCGGACCCGACTACAATGAGCAGTTCTTC
.	TRBJ2-5	TRBD2	TRBV24-1	CATSDATSGKETQYF	TGTGCCACCAGTGATGCGACTAGCGGGAAGGAGACCCAGTACTTC
.	TRBJ1-1	.	TRBV3-1/TRBV3-2	CASSQGFQSSGTEAFF	TGTGCCAGCAGCCAAGGATTTCAGAGTTCGGGCACTGAAGCTTTCTTT
.	TRBJ1-1	.	TRBV4-1	CASSQVSGGANTEAFF	TGCGCCAGCAGCCAGGTTTCGGGGGGCGCGAACACTGAAGCTTTCTTT
.	TRBJ2-1	TRBD2	TRBV19	CASSTRLAGGYNEQFF	TGTGCCAGTAGTACCCGACTAGCGGGGGGTTACAATGAGCAGTTCTTC
.	TRBJ2-1	.	TRBV15	CATSRVTGVSSYNEQFF	TGTGCCACCAGCAGAGTGACAGGAGTTAGCTCCTACAATGAGCAGTTCTTC
once	TRBJ1-4	TRBD1	TRBV3-1/TRBV3-2	CASSLRQGNEKLFF	TGTGCCAGCAGCCTAAGACAGGGGAATGAAAAACTGTTTTTT
.	TRBJ1-2	TRBD1	TRBV30	CAWSPGQNYGYTF	TGTGCCTGGAGTCCGGGACAGAACTATGGCTACACCTTC
.	TRBJ2-5	.	TRBV7-2	CASSLGIRETQYF	TGTGCCAGCAGCTTAGGAATCAGAGAGACCCAGTACTTC
.	TRBJ2-7	.	TRBV27	CASSLSGLANTYEQYF	TGTGCCAGCAGTTTATCGGGGCTAGCGAATACCTACGAGCAGTACTTC
many	TRBJ1-2	TRBD1	TRBV29-1	CSAILQGKESNYGYTF	TGCAGCGCCATCTTACAGGGGAAAGAGTCTAACTATGGCTACACCTTC
.	TRBJ2-2	TRBD2	TRBV3-1/TRBV3-2	CASSQDGREGVTGELFF	TGTGCCAGCAGCCAAGATGGGCGGGAGGGGGTCACCGGGGAGCTGTTTTTT
.	TRBJ2-7	TRBD1	TRBV19	CASSIWDSQAYEQYF	TGTGCCAGTAGTATTTGGGACAGCCAGGCCTACGAGCAGTACTTC
.	TRBJ1-5	.	TRBV28	CASSLGQGRNQPQHF	TGTGCCAGCAGTTTGGGGCAGGGAAGAAATCAGCCCCAGCATTTT
.	TRBJ1-4	TRBD1	TRBV5-1	CASSFQGAINEKLFF	TGCGCCAGCAGCTTCCAGGGGGCGATTAATGAAAAACTGTTTTTT
.	TRBJ2-7	TRBD2	TRBV5-1	CASSLVVAGAYEQYF	TGCGCCAGCAGCTTGGTGGTAGCGGGAGCCTACGAGCAGTACTTC
.	TRBJ1-1	.	TRBV28	CASIEGSSNTEAFF	TGTGCCAGCATCGAGGGCAGCTCGAACACTGAAGCTTTCTTT
once	TRBJ1-2	TRBD1	TRBV5-1	CASSLYPPGQVGRGYGYTF	TGCGCCAGCAGCTTATACCCACCGGGACAGGTTGGGAGGGGCTATGGCTACACCTTC
.	TRBJ2-7	TRBD1	TRBV30	CAWSAGTEYEQYF	TGTGCCTGGAGTGCCGGGACAGAGTACGAGCAGTACTTC
.	TRBJ2-7	.	TRBV11-3	CASSLAAGNEQYF	TGTGCCAGCAGCTTAGCTGCAGGGAACGAGCAGTACTTC
.	TRBJ2-2	TRBD2	TRBV19	CASNIAGGRTGELFF	TGTGCCAGTAACATCGCGGGGGGAAGGACCGGGGAGCTGTTTTTT
.	TRBJ1-1	.	TRBV30	CAWTQGTDTEAFF	TGTGCCTGGACTCAGGGTACCGACACTGAAGCTTTCTTT
.	TRBJ2-7	TRBD2	TRBV27	CASSQGGLAGYEQYF	TGTGCCAGCAGCCAGGGTGGACTAGCGGGTTACGAGCAGTACTTC
.	TRBJ2-2	TRBD2	TRBV7-2	CASSFGLAGGFNTGELFF	TGTGCCAGCAGCTTCGGGCTAGCGGGAGGTTTCAACACCGGGGAGCTGTTTTTT
.	TRBJ2-5	TRBD2	TRBV5-4	CASSPRLAGGLETQYF	TGTGCCAGCAGCCCCCGACTAGCGGGGGGGCTAGAGACCCAGTACTTC
.	TRBJ1-3	.	TRBV27	CASSLQGSGNTIYF	TGTGCCAGCAGTTTACAGGGCTCTGGAAACACCATATATTTT
.	TRBJ2-1	.	TRBV27	CASSEGLWEQFF	TGTGCCAGCTCGGAGGGGCTTTGGGAGCAGTTCTTC
.	TRBJ2-7	TRBD1	TRBV7-3	CASPTRDRERSEQYF	TGTGCCAGCCCGACCCGGGACAGGGAACGATCCGAGCAGTACTTC
.	TRBJ2-2	TRBD1	TRBV7-2	CASSLVGQGLTGELFF	TGTGCCAGCAGCTTAGTTGGACAGGGGCTTACCGGGGAGCTGTTTTTT
.	TRBJ2-1	.	TRBV11-2	CASSLEILAGDEQFF	TGTGCCAGCAGCTTAGAAATACTAGCAGGCGATGAGCAGTTCTTC
.	TRBJ1-6	TRBD1	TRBV7-3	CASSLGGGYSPLHF	TGTGCCAGCAGCTTAGGAGGGGGCTATTCACCCCTCCACTTT
.	TRBJ2-7	.	TRBV29-1	CSVEEAGYEQYF	TGCAGCGTTGAAGAGGCTGGCTACGAGCAGTACTTC
.	TRBJ2-7	.	TRBV6-5	CASSRAGTYEQYF	TGTGCCAGCAGTAGGGCAGGGACCTACGAGCAGTACTTC